A selection of T cell receptor beta chains follows, all from one sample in a study of early stage breast cancer tumors. This table comes from immunoSEQ multiplex PCR, and its TCRdb copy is limited to in-frame clones, with some not included. The sample includes tens of thousands of clones, over 65% of them seen just once. The sample was blood. The receptors were sampled from a person aged 25 to 39 with breast cancer. The CDR3 runs from the conserved cysteine through the conserved F or W. The order of the fields is clone size, V gene, J gene, D gene, CDR3 DNA, CDR3 protein. A D gene is named only where the DNA matches it firmly. Not all rows give a size; the values are once, few, many and, for expanded clones, a class.

size: .; V: TRBV4-1; J: TRBJ2-1; D: TRBD2; DNA: TGCGCCAGCAGCCCCCGGACTAGCGGGGTATACAATGAGCAGTTCTTC; CDR3: CASSPRTSGVYNEQFF
size: once; V: TRBV29-1; J: TRBJ2-1; D: .; DNA: TGCAGCGTTGGGGACCTGCGCTACAATGAGCAGTTCTTC; CDR3: CSVGDLRYNEQFF
size: .; V: TRBV27; J: TRBJ2-7; D: .; DNA: TGTGCCAGCAGTTTCGGCAGGGGAATGCTCGAGCAGTACTTC; CDR3: CASSFGRGMLEQYF
size: .; V: TRBV2; J: TRBJ1-3; D: .; DNA: TGTGCCAGCAGCGGATTACTCTCTGGAAACACCATATATTTT; CDR3: CASSGLLSGNTIYF
size: .; V: TRBV7-2; J: TRBJ2-7; D: TRBD2; DNA: TGTGCCAGCAGCTTGAGCGGGAGACCCACCGAGCAGTACTTC; CDR3: CASSLSGRPTEQYF
size: .; V: TRBV6-1; J: TRBJ2-5; D: .; DNA: TGTGCCAGCAGTGGCCAAGAGACCCAGTACTTC; CDR3: CASSGQETQYF
size: .; V: TRBV19; J: TRBJ1-5; D: .; DNA: TGTGCCAGTAGTATGGAAAGCTCCAATCAGCCCCAGCATTTT; CDR3: CASSMESSNQPQHF
size: .; V: TRBV19; J: TRBJ2-7; D: TRBD1; DNA: TGTGCCAGTAGTATCGACAGGGATCAGACCCCCGGCTACGAGCAGTACTTC; CDR3: CASSIDRDQTPGYEQYF
size: few; V: TRBV9; J: TRBJ1-1; D: .; DNA: TGTGCCAGCAGCGTAACTTCGGGACACTCGAACACTGAAGCTTTCTTT; CDR3: CASSVTSGHSNTEAFF
size: once; V: TRBV30; J: TRBJ2-3; D: TRBD1; DNA: TGTGCCTGGAGTGTAGACAGGGTAGTGGGATTTAGCACAGATACGCAGTATTTT; CDR3: CAWSVDRVVGFSTDTQYF
size: .; V: TRBV4-1; J: TRBJ2-7; D: TRBD1; DNA: TGCGCCAGCAGCCCCGGACAGGGGGGAACTCACTTGGGGGAGCAGTACTTC; CDR3: CASSPGQGGTHLGEQYF
size: .; V: TRBV5-6; J: TRBJ2-7; D: .; DNA: TGTGCCAGCAGCCCTTCCCAGGGATACGAGCAGTACTTC; CDR3: CASSPSQGYEQYF
size: .; V: TRBV5-1; J: TRBJ2-1; D: .; DNA: TGCGCCAGCAGCTTGGGACAGGAGGAATACAATGAGCAGTTCTTC; CDR3: CASSLGQEEYNEQFF
size: .; V: TRBV19; J: TRBJ1-3; D: .; DNA: TGTGCCAGCTCAATTATACGGGGGCCTGGAAACACCATATATTTT; CDR3: CASSIIRGPGNTIYF
size: .; V: TRBV28; J: TRBJ2-7; D: .; DNA: TGTGCCAGCAGTTTATGGATACCTAGCGCCAGGGACTACGAGCAGTACTTC; CDR3: CASSLWIPSARDYEQYF
size: .; V: TRBV4-1; J: TRBJ1-5; D: .; DNA: TGCGCCAGCAGCCACCCTAATAGCAATCAGCCCCAGCATTTT; CDR3: CASSHPNSNQPQHF
size: .; V: TRBV7-8; J: TRBJ2-7; D: .; DNA: TGTGCCAGCAGCTTAGACAGGACGGTGATCGAGCAGTACTTC; CDR3: CASSLDRTVIEQYF
size: .; V: TRBV4-1; J: TRBJ1-2; D: .; DNA: TGCGCCAGCAGCCAGCTTCGCCCCGGGACACCGAGCTATGGCTACACCTTC; CDR3: CASSQLRPGTPSYGYTF
size: .; V: TRBV11-2; J: TRBJ2-7; D: .; DNA: TGTGCCAGCCGAGGGGGAGGGACAGGATCCTACGAGCAGTACTTC; CDR3: CASRGGGTGSYEQYF
size: .; V: TRBV6-5; J: TRBJ2-1; D: TRBD1; DNA: TGTGCCAGCAGTAGGGACAGGGTGCGTCATGAGCAGTTCTTC; CDR3: CASSRDRVRHEQFF
size: few; V: TRBV11-2; J: TRBJ1-1; D: .; DNA: TGTGCCAGCAGCCCAAATCCACCGACGGTGGGAAACACTGAAGCTTTCTTT; CDR3: CASSPNPPTVGNTEAFF
size: .; V: TRBV5-4; J: TRBJ1-2; D: TRBD1; DNA: TGTGCCAGCAGCTTCCTCTACAGGGGGAGGTATGGCTACACCTTC; CDR3: CASSFLYRGRYGYTF
size: .; V: TRBV9; J: TRBJ1-1; D: .; DNA: TGTGCCAGCAGCGGACAAAGCTTAGGAACTGAAGCTTTCTTT; CDR3: CASSGQSLGTEAFF
size: .; V: TRBV5-4; J: TRBJ2-2; D: .; DNA: TGTGCCAGCAGCCCCTCCCAGGACACCGGGGAGCTGTTTTTT; CDR3: CASSPSQDTGELFF
size: .; V: TRBV27; J: TRBJ2-5; D: .; DNA: TGTGCCAGGGTGGTAATAGAGACCCAGTACTTC; CDR3: CARVVIETQYF
size: .; V: TRBV28; J: TRBJ1-4; D: .; DNA: TGTGCCAGCAGCTCTCCGGGGTCCGCAACTAATGAAAAACTGTTTTTT; CDR3: CASSSPGSATNEKLFF
size: .; V: TRBV6-4; J: TRBJ2-3; D: .; DNA: TGTGCCAGCGGAGCGGGAGATACGCAGTATTTT; CDR3: CASGAGDTQYF
size: .; V: TRBV4-1; J: TRBJ1-5; D: TRBD1; DNA: TGCGCCAGCAGCCAAGATGAGGGGGCCGGGCAGCCCCAGCATTTT; CDR3: CASSQDEGAGQPQHF
size: few; V: TRBV27; J: TRBJ1-2; D: .; DNA: TGTGCCAGCAGTTTCACGCCGGACAGACCTAACTATGGCTACACCTTC; CDR3: CASSFTPDRPNYGYTF
size: .; V: TRBV5-1; J: TRBJ2-1; D: .; DNA: TGCGCCAGCAGCTTGTATGTGGTAAATGAGCAGTTCTTC; CDR3: CASSLYVVNEQFF
size: .; V: TRBV5-8; J: TRBJ2-3; D: .; DNA: TGTGCCAGCAGCTTTGGGCAGAGCACAGATACGCAGTATTTT; CDR3: CASSFGQSTDTQYF
size: .; V: TRBV7-3; J: TRBJ2-1; D: TRBD2; DNA: TGTGCCAGCAGTTTAGGGACTAGCTCCTACAATGAGCAGTTCTTC; CDR3: CASSLGTSSYNEQFF
size: .; V: TRBV7-3; J: TRBJ1-4; D: .; DNA: TGTGCCAGCAGCTTAGGGCCCCGGCAGCTCGAAGGGGAGGTAACTAATGAAAAACTGTTTTTT; CDR3: CASSLGPRQLEGEVTNEKLFF
size: .; V: TRBV18; J: TRBJ1-2; D: .; DNA: TGTGCCAGCTCACCCTCCGGGCAGAACTATGGCTACACCTTC; CDR3: CASSPSGQNYGYTF
size: once; V: TRBV29-1; J: TRBJ2-7; D: TRBD2; DNA: TGCAGCGCTGGGGCCGGGACTAGCTACGAGCAGTACTTC; CDR3: CSAGAGTSYEQYF
size: .; V: TRBV10-1; J: TRBJ2-2; D: .; DNA: TGCGCCAGCAGCCCCCTAGATATCACCGGGGAGCTGTTTTTT; CDR3: CASSPLDITGELFF
size: few; V: TRBV9; J: TRBJ1-2; D: .; DNA: TGTGCCAGCAGCGTCACGGAAACTAACTATGGCTACACCTTC; CDR3: CASSVTETNYGYTF
size: .; V: TRBV12-5; J: TRBJ1-5; D: TRBD1; DNA: TGTGCTAGTGTCTTGGGACAGGGGCATCAGCCCCAGCATTTT; CDR3: CASVLGQGHQPQHF
size: once; V: TRBV5-4; J: TRBJ1-5; D: TRBD1; DNA: TGTGCCAGCAGCCAAGAGGGGACAGGAGATCAGCCCCAGCATTTT; CDR3: CASSQEGTGDQPQHF
size: once; V: TRBV19; J: TRBJ1-4; D: .; DNA: TGTGCCAGTAGTTCGCCGGGGGATAATGAAAAACTGTTTTTT; CDR3: CASSSPGDNEKLFF
size: few; V: TRBV6-4; J: TRBJ1-2; D: .; DNA: TGTGCCAGCAGTCTATCATCACCCAGGGGCTACACCTTC; CDR3: CASSLSSPRGYTF
size: .; V: TRBV7-2; J: TRBJ2-5; D: TRBD2; DNA: TGTGCCACCACCCCCTCCGGGACTAGCGGGGGAGAGACCCAGTACTTC; CDR3: CATTPSGTSGGETQYF
size: .; V: TRBV29-1; J: TRBJ2-7; D: TRBD2; DNA: TGCAGCGTTGAAGAAGAGACTAGCGGGAGTTCCTACGAGCAGTACTTC; CDR3: CSVEEETSGSSYEQYF
size: .; V: TRBV27; J: TRBJ1-1; D: TRBD1; DNA: TGTGCCAGCAGTTCCGACAGGGCACTCCCTGAAGCTTTCTTT; CDR3: CASSSDRALPEAFF
size: few; V: TRBV30; J: TRBJ2-7; D: TRBD2; DNA: TGTGCCTGGACCCCTGCGGGGGGCTCGAGCGGGAGGACTCCCTACGAGCAGTACTTC; CDR3: CAWTPAGGSSGRTPYEQYF
size: .; V: TRBV6-6; J: TRBJ1-1; D: .; DNA: TGTGCCAGCACCAGGGCGGTGAACACTGAAGCTTTCTTT; CDR3: CASTRAVNTEAFF
size: .; V: TRBV15; J: TRBJ2-7; D: .; DNA: TGTGCCACCAGCAGAACAACTAGCAGCCCCGTCTACGAGCAGTACTTC; CDR3: CATSRTTSSPVYEQYF
size: .; V: TRBV7-2; J: TRBJ1-1; D: .; DNA: TGTGCCAGCAGCAATTACGCGAACACTGAAGCTTTCTTT; CDR3: CASSNYANTEAFF
size: .; V: TRBV7-3; J: TRBJ1-2; D: .; DNA: TGTGCCAGCAGCTTAACCGGGAGGGGCTACACCTTC; CDR3: CASSLTGRGYTF
size: .; V: TRBV6-5; J: TRBJ1-1; D: .; DNA: TGTGCCAGCAGTTACACAGGGATGAACACTGAAGCTTTCTTT; CDR3: CASSYTGMNTEAFF
size: .; V: TRBV9; J: TRBJ1-2; D: .; DNA: TGTGCCAGCAGCTTAGCCGTCGAGGACTATGGCTACACCTTC; CDR3: CASSLAVEDYGYTF
size: .; V: TRBV19; J: TRBJ1-1; D: TRBD1; DNA: TGTGCCAGTAGTATGGACAGGGTTGGAAGCACTGAAGCTTTCTTT; CDR3: CASSMDRVGSTEAFF
size: .; V: TRBV19; J: TRBJ1-1; D: TRBD1; DNA: TGTGCCAGTAGTAACTACAGGGGGACTATGAACACTGAAGCTTTCTTT; CDR3: CASSNYRGTMNTEAFF
size: .; V: TRBV6-6; J: TRBJ1-1; D: TRBD1; DNA: TGTGCCAGCAGTTGGTCGGACAGGACTGAAGCTTTCTTT; CDR3: CASSWSDRTEAFF
size: .; V: TRBV4-3; J: TRBJ2-7; D: TRBD2; DNA: TGCGCCAGCAGCCAAGTAGCGGGAGATATCTACGAGCAGTACTTC; CDR3: CASSQVAGDIYEQYF